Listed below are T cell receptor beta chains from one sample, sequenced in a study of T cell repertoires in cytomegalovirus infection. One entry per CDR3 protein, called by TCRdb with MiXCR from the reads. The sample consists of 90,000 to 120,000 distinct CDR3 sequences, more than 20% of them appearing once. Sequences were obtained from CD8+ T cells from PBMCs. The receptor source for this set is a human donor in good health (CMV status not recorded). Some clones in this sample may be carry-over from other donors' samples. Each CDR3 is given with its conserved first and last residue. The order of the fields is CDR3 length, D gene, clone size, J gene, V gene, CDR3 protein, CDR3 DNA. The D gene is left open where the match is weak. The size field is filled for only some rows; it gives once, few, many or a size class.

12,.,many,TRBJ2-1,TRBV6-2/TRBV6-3,CASGGAWDEQFF,TGTGCCAGCGGGGGGGCCTGGGATGAGCAGTTCTTC
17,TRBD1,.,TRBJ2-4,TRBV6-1,CATNGQDNTIAKNIQYF,TGTGCCACCAACGGACAGGATAATACAATAGCCAAAAACATTCAGTACTTC
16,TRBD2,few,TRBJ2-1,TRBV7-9,CASSLNSGPSYNEQFF,TGTGCCAGCAGCTTGAATAGCGGGCCCTCCTACAATGAGCAGTTCTTC
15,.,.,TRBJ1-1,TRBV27,CASSLSRGLATEAFF,TGTGCCAGCAGTTTATCCCGGGGGCTCGCCACTGAAGCTTTCTTT
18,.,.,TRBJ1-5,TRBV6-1,CASSPSLSGDYSNQPQHF,TGTGCCAGCAGCCCTTCTTTATCAGGGGACTATAGCAATCAGCCCCAGCATTTT
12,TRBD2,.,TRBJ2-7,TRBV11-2,CASSGLAGEQYF,TGTGCCAGCAGCGGGCTAGCGGGCGAGCAGTACTTC
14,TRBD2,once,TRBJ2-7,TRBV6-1,CASSYAGGALEQYF,TGTGCCAGCAGTTACGCGGGAGGGGCCCTCGAGCAGTACTTC
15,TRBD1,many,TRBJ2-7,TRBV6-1,CASTYSDRAAYEQYF,TGTGCCAGCACCTACTCGGACAGGGCCGCCTACGAGCAGTACTTC
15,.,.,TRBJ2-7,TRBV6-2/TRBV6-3,CASSSPGTPSYEQYF,TGTGCCAGCAGTTCCCCCGGGACACCCTCCTACGAGCAGTACTTC
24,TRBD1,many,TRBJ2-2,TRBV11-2,CASIFRRGDRGRSRGSENTGELFF,TGTGCCAGCATCTTTAGACGGGGGGACAGGGGGCGATCTCGTGGATCAGAGAACACCGGGGAGCTGTTTTTT
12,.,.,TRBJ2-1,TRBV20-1,CSASEGLNEQFF,TGCAGTGCTAGTGAGGGGTTAAATGAGCAGTTCTTC
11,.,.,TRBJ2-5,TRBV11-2,CASSAIETQYF,TGTGCCAGCAGCGCTATAGAGACCCAGTACTTC
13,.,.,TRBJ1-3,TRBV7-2,CARSLHTGNTIYF,TGTGCCCGCAGCCTACATACTGGAAACACCATATATTTT
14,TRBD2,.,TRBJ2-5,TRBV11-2,CASSSGGAEETQYF,TGTGCCAGCAGCTCCGGGGGGGCAGAAGAGACCCAGTACTTC
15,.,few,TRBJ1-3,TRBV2,CASIGGPASGNTIYF,TGTGCCAGCATCGGGGGGCCTGCCTCTGGAAACACCATATATTTT
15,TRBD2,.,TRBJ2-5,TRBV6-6,CASSELSSGEETQYF,TGTGCCAGCAGTGAGCTGTCTAGCGGGGAAGAGACCCAGTACTTC
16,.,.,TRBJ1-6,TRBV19,CASSLRTDSYNSPLHF,TGTGCCAGTAGTCTTCGGACAGACTCCTATAATTCACCCCTCCACTTT